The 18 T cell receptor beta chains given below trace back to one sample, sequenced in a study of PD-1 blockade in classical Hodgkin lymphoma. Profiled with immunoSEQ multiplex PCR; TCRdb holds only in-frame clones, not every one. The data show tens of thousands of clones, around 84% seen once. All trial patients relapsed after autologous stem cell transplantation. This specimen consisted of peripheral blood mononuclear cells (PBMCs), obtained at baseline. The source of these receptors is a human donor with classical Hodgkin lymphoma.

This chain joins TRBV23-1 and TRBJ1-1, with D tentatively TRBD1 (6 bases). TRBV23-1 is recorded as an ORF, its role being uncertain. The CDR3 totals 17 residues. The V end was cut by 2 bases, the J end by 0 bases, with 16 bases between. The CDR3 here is CASSQRGGLLMNTEAFF. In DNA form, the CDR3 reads TGCGCCAGCAGTCAACGAGGGGGACTCTTGATGAACACTGAAGCTTTCTTT.

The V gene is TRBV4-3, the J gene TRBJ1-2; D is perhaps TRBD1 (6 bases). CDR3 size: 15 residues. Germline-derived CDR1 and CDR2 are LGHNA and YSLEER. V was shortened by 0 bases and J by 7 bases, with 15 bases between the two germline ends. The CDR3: CASSQDRGAPSGYTF. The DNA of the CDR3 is TGCGCCAGCAGCCAAGACCGGGGGGCGCCAAGTGGCTACACCTTC.

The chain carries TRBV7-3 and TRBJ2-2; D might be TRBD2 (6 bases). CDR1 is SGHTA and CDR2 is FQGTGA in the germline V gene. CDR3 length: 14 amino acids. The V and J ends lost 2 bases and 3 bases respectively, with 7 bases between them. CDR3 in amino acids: CASSLAGYTGELFF. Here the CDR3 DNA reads TGTGCCAGCAGCTTAGCGGGGTACACCGGGGAGCTGTTTTTT.

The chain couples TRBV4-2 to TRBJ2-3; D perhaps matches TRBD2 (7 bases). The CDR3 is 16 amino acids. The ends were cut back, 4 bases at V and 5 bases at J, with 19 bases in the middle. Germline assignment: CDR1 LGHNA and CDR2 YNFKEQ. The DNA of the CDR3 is TGTGCCAGCAGCCCCCTGGCGGGGGCCCCAGGAGATACGCAGTATTTT. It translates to CASSPLAGAPGDTQYF.

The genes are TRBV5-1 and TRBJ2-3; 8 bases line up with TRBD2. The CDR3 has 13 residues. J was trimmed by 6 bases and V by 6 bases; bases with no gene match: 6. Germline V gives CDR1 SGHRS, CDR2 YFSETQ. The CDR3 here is CASKVAGPDTQYF. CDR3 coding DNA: TGCGCCAGCAAAGTAGCGGGGCCGGATACGCAGTATTTT.

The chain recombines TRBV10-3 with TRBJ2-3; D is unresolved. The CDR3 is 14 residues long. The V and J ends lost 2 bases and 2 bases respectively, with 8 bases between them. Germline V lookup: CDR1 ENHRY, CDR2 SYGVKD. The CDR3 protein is CAISEGPHTDTQYF. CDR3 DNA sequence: TGTGCCATCAGTGAGGGTCCCCACACAGATACGCAGTATTTT.

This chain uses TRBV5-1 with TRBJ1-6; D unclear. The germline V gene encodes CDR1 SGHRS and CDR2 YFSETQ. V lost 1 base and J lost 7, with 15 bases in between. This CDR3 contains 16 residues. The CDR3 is CASSLSRAATNSPLHF. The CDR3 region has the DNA TGCGCCAGCAGCTTGAGCCGGGCAGCCACCAATTCACCCCTCCACTTT.

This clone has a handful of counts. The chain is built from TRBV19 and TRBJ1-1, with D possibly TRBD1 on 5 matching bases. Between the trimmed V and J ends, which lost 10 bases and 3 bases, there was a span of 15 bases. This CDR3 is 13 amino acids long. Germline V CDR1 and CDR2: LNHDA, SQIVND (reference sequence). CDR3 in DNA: TGTGCCACCAAGACTCAGGGATACACTGAAGCTTTCTTT. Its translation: CATKTQGYTEAFF.

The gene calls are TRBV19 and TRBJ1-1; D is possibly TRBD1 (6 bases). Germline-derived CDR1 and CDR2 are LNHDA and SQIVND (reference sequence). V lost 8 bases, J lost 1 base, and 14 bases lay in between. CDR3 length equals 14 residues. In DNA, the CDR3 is TGTGCCAGTCGAAGGGAGGGGGGGAACACTGAAGCTTTCTTT. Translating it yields CASRREGGNTEAFF.

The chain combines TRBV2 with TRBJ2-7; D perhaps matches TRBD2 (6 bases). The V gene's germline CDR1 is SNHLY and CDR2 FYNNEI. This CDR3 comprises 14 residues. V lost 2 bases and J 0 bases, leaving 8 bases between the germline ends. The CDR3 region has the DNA TGTGCCAGCAGTGAATCGGGGGTCTCCTACGAGCAGTACTTC. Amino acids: CASSESGVSYEQYF.

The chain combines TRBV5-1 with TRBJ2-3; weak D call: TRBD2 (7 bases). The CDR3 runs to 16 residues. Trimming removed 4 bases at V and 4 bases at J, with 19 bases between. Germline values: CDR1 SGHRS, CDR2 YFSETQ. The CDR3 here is CASSRATSEGADTQYF. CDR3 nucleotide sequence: TGCGCCAGCAGCCGGGCTACTAGCGAGGGGGCAGATACGCAGTATTTT. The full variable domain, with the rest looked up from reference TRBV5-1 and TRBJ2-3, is KAGVTQTPRYLIKTRGQQVTLSCSPISGHRSVSWYQQTPGQGLQFLFEYFSETQRNKGNFPGRFSGRQFSNSRSEMNVSTLELGDSALYLCASSRATSEGADTQYFGPGTRLTVL.

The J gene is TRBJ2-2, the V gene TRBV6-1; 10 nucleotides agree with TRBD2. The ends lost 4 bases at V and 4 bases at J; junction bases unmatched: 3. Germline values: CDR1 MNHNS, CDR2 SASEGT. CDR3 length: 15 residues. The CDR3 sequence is CASSVLAGSTGELFF. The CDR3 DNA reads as TGTGCCAGCAGTGTACTAGCGGGATCCACCGGGGAGCTGTTTTTT.

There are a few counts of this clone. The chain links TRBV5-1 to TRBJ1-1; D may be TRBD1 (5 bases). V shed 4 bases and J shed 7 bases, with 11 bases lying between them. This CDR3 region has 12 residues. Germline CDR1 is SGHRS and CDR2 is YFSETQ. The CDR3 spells CASSEGLNEAFF. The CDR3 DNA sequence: TGCGCCAGCAGCGAGGGACTGAATGAAGCTTTCTTT.

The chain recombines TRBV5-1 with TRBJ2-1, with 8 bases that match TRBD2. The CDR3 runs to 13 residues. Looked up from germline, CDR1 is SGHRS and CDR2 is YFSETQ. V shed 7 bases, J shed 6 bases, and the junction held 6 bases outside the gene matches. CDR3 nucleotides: TGCGCCAGCCGATTAAGCGGGGGCAATGAGCAGTTCTTC. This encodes CASRLSGGNEQFF.

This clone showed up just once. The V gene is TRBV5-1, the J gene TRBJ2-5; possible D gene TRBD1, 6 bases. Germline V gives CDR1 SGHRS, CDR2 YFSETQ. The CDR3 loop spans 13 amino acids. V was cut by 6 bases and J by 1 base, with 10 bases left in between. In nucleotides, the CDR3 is TGCGCCAGCACAAGGGGGACCCAAGAGACCCAGTACTTC. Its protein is CASTRGTQETQYF.

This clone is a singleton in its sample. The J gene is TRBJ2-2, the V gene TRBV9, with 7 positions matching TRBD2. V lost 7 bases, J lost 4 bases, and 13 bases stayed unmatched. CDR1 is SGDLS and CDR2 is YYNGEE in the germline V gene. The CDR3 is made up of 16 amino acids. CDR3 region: CASGVASGYSTGELFF. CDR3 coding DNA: TGTGCCAGCGGGGTGGCTAGCGGATACTCCACCGGGGAGCTGTTTTTT.

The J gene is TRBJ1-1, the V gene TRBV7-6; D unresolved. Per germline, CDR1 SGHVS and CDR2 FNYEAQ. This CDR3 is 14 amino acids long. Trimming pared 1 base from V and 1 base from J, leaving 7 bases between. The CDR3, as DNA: TGTGCCAGCAGCTTAGGGCAGACGAACACTGAAGCTTTCTTT. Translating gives CASSLGQTNTEAFF.

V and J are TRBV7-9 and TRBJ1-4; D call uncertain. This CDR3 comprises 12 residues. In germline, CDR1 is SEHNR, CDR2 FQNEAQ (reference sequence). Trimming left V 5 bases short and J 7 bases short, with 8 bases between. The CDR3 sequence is CASSPQVEKLFF. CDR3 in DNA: TGTGCCAGCAGCCCTCAGGTTGAAAAACTGTTTTTT. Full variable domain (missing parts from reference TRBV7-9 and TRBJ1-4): DTGVSQNPRHKITKRGQNVTFRCDPISEHNRLYWYRQTLGQGPEFLTYFQNEAQLEKSRLLSDRFSAERPKGSFSTLEIQRTEQGDSAMYLCASSPQVEKLFFGSGTQLSVL.